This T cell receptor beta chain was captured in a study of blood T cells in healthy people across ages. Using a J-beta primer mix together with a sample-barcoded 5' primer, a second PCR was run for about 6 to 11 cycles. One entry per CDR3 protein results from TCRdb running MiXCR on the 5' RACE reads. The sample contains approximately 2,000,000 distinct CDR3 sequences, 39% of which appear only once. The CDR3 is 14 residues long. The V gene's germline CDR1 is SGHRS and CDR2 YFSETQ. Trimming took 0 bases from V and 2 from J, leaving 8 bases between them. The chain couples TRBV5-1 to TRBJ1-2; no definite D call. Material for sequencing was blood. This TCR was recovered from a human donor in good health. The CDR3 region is CASSLDPRNYGYTF. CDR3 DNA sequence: TGCGCCAGCAGCTTGGATCCCAGAAACTATGGCTACACCTTC.